This is a list of T cell receptor beta chains from one sample in a study of vaccination and CD4 T cells after COVID-19. TCRdb re-analysed the PCR reads in MiXCR, keeping a single row per CDR3 protein. In the table there are about 22,000 distinct CDR3 sequences, approximately 32% of which are singletons. Antigen specificity for these receptors is unknown. The specimen was cultured CD4+ T cells from blood. Every receptor here comes from a human donor with COVID-19. The CDR3 runs from the conserved cysteine through the conserved F or W. Fields, in order: J gene, clone size, D gene, V gene, CDR3 DNA, CDR3 protein. The D gene is left open where the match is weak. Rows give clone size only sometimes, using once, few, many, or a class for an expanded clone.

TRBJ2-1	-	TRBD1	TRBV5-1	TGCGCCAGCAGCCCCCCCCGGGACAGCTCCTACAATGAGCAGTTCTTC	CASSPPRDSSYNEQFF
TRBJ1-3	-	-	TRBV5-1	TGCGCCAGCAGCTTGGGTCCGGGGGGCTCTGGAAACACCATATATTTT	CASSLGPGGSGNTIYF
TRBJ1-5	-	-	TRBV4-3	TGCGCCAGCAGCCAAGATTTCAAGGGTAGTCAGCCCCAGCATTTT	CASSQDFKGSQPQHF
TRBJ2-3	-	-	TRBV15	TGTGCCACCAGCAGAGATGAGGGCGGTCTGACAGATACGCAGTATTTT	CATSRDEGGLTDTQYF
TRBJ1-1	-	-	TRBV18	TGTGCCAGCTCGGAGGGGAAGAACACTGAAGCTTTCTTT	CASSEGKNTEAFF
TRBJ1-1	-	-	TRBV2	TGTGCCAGCAGTGAAGCGACGTCTGGGGCTGAAGCTTTCTTT	CASSEATSGAEAFF
TRBJ2-3	-	TRBD2	TRBV18	TGTGCCAGCTCACCATTAAGTAGCGGGGGGGCCGCAGATACGCAGTATTTT	CASSPLSSGGAADTQYF
TRBJ2-3	-	-	TRBV6-1	TGTGCCAGCAGCCGGGCGGGTTTGACAGATACGCAGTATTTT	CASSRAGLTDTQYF
TRBJ2-3	-	-	TRBV11-1	TGTGCCAGCAGCTTGCGGGCCACAGATACGCAGTATTTT	CASSLRATDTQYF
TRBJ1-4	-	-	TRBV10-3	TGTGCCATCAGTGCGACTGTACAGGTGCCGAATGAAAAACTGTTTTTT	CAISATVQVPNEKLFF
TRBJ1-5	few	TRBD1	TRBV2	TGTGCCGGACGGACAGGAAGCAATCAGCCCCAGCATTTT	CAGRTGSNQPQHF
TRBJ1-5	-	-	TRBV6-5	TGTGCCAGCAGTTTTGGTCTGGGTCAGCCCCAGCATTTT	CASSFGLGQPQHF
TRBJ1-1	-	TRBD1	TRBV6-1	TGTGCCAGCACCTACGACAGGGGGCGTACTGAAGCTTTCTTT	CASTYDRGRTEAFF
TRBJ2-7	-	TRBD2	TRBV5-1	TGCGCCAGCAGCCAGAGGACTAGCGGGGGCAACTACGAGCAGTACTTC	CASSQRTSGGNYEQYF
TRBJ2-2	-	-	TRBV19	TGTGCCAGTAGTCGAGCAGGAGACACCGGGGAGCTGTTTTTT	CASSRAGDTGELFF
TRBJ1-2	-	TRBD1	TRBV27	TGTGCCAGCAGCGAGAGAGGAGAGAGACAGGGGGCGCGGGGCTACACCTTC	CASSERGERQGARGYTF
TRBJ2-7	-	-	TRBV20-1	TGCAGTGCTAATCTGGACTCCTACGAGCAGTACTTC	CSANLDSYEQYF
TRBJ2-7	-	-	TRBV7-2	TGTGCCAGCAGCTTAAATAGGGGGGCGGGGAGCGAGCAGTACTTC	CASSLNRGAGSEQYF
TRBJ1-2	-	TRBD1	TRBV9	TGTGCCAGCAGGGGGGGACAGTCCTCTTTATTTGGCTACACCTTC	CASRGGQSSLFGYTF
TRBJ2-1	-	TRBD2	TRBV11-3	TGTGCCAGCAGCGATTTTAGCGGGGGGATCTACAATGAGCAGTTCTTC	CASSDFSGGIYNEQFF
TRBJ1-6	few	TRBD1	TRBV30	TGTGCCTGGAGTCGAAACAGGGGGATATCACCCCTCCACTTT	CAWSRNRGISPLHF
TRBJ2-7	few	-	TRBV11-2	TGTGCCAGCAGCTTAGATAACCGGGGGGCCTCCTACGAGCAGTACTTC	CASSLDNRGASYEQYF
TRBJ1-1	-	TRBD1	TRBV29-1	TGCAGCGTTGCGGGTAAGAGGGGGCCAGGCACTGAAGCTTTCTTT	CSVAGKRGPGTEAFF
TRBJ2-7	-	TRBD1	TRBV7-2	TGTGCCAGCAGCAAGACAGGGAATGGCGAGCAGTACTTC	CASSKTGNGEQYF
TRBJ1-2	-	TRBD1	TRBV3-1	TGTGCCAGCAGGCCCCGGGACAGAAACTATGGCTACACCTTC	CASRPRDRNYGYTF
TRBJ1-2	few	-	TRBV20-1	TGCAGTGCTAGATCTGGAGGCTACACCTTC	CSARSGGYTF